Presented here are 24 T cell receptor beta chains from one specimen sequenced in a study of post-analysis software for immune sequencing data (dated by TCRdb to the mid-2010s). What the authors observed across the whole study: Patients showed significantly higher frequencies than controls for five TRBV segments, among them TRBV5-6, TRBV5-1 and TRBV20-1.

The antigens for these receptors are not known. Receptors were amplified or captured by PCR. For sequencing, an Illumina HiSeq 2500 was employed. Unique molecular identifiers were incorporated into TCR beta cDNA libraries to reduce PCR and sequencing biases. TCRdb redid the processing of the public reads, applying fastp at Q25 and MiXCR, and retained in-frame beta chains. Rows are unified per CDR3 protein, each entry keeping the most common DNA and genes. Recorded for this sample are roughly 430,000 distinct CDR3 sequences; 39% of them occurred a single time. Clones ranked in the top ten supply 7.6% of the sample. What was sequenced was blood. The source is a girl aged 2-10 years with multiple sclerosis.

Worth noting for this clonotype: Its ends do not fully match the called genes, so a read error is possible. V is TRBV29-1 and J is TRBJ1-6; a possible D gene is TRBD1 (6 bases). Germline CDR1 and CDR2: SQVTM and ANQGSEA. There are 14 residues in the CDR3. In DNA form, the CDR3 reads TGCAGCGTTGCACAGGGCGCCTATAATCCACCCCTCCACTTT. Amino acid sequence: CSVAQGAYNPPLHF.

This clonotype was found a few times. The V gene is TRBV12-3 or TRBV12-4, the J gene TRBJ2-7; D gene uncertain. This CDR3 contains 15 residues. Trimming took 4 bases from V and 5 from J, leaving 18 bases between them. CDR3 region: CASSSPLGLLDEQYF. In DNA, the CDR3 is TGTGCCAGCAGTTCACCCTTGGGCCTTCTGGACGAGCAGTACTTC.

The rearrangement links TRBV5-1 to TRBJ2-1; 7 bases match TRBD1. The CDR3 is 14 amino acids. Germline CDR1 SGHRS, CDR2 YFSETQ. With 4 bases clipped from V and 8 bases from J, the junction kept 9 bases outside the gene matches. CDR3 DNA sequence: TGCGCCAGCAGCGCCTCTCAGGGGGAAGATGAGCAGTTCTTC. Residues: CASSASQGEDEQFF.

This chain uses TRBV7-6 with TRBJ2-7; D unresolved. The CDR3 contains 15 residues. Trimming took 5 bases from V and 4 from J, leaving 18 bases between them. The germline CDR1 and CDR2 sequences are SGHVS and FNYEAQ. CDR3 sequence reads: CASSLGARAEYEQYF. The CDR3 bases are TGTGCCAGCAGCCTAGGAGCTAGGGCGGAATACGAGCAGTACTTC.

This chain links TRBV20-1 with TRBJ2-1; D is perhaps TRBD2 (5 bases). The J call is uncertain, as TRBJ2-7 better fits the DNA end. The germline gives CDR1 DFQATT, CDR2 SNEGSKA (reference sequence). The CDR3 runs to 16 residues. CDR3 sequence (DNA): TGCAGTGCTAGAGGTCAGCGGCTGAAATCCTACAATGAGCAGTACTTC. Translating gives CSARGQRLKSYNEQYF.

This clonotype was picked up a small number of times. V usage is TRBV7-3 and J usage is TRBJ2-1; 11 positions match TRBD2. CDR1 is SGHTA, CDR2 FQGTGA, per germline. Trimming cost V 6 bases and J 0 bases; bases outside gene matches: 1. The CDR3 has 15 residues. In DNA form, the CDR3 reads TGTGCCAGCAGTACTAGCGGGAGCTCCTACAATGAGCAGTTCTTC. This gives the protein CASSTSGSSYNEQFF.

V gene TRBV20-1 combines with J gene TRBJ2-7; D is possibly TRBD1 (6 bases). This CDR3 contains 13 residues. Germline V gene lookup returns CDR1 DFQATT and CDR2 SNEGSKA (reference sequence). V lost 7 bases and J 2 bases, leaving 15 bases between the germline ends. The DNA for the CDR3 is TGCAGTGTTAGGGACATCCCGGCCTACGAGCAGTACTTC. This codes for CSVRDIPAYEQYF.

The chain carries TRBV12-3 or TRBV12-4 and TRBJ2-7; no firm D call. V lost 6 bases and J lost 4, with 7 bases in between. The CDR3 totals 11 residues. CDR3 nucleotides: TGTGCCAGCAGATCCTATTACGAGCAGTACTTC. This encodes CASRSYYEQYF.

The rearrangement uses TRBV5-6 and TRBJ2-7, with D possibly TRBD1 on 5 matching bases. The CDR3 sequence is 13 residues long. Germline V lookup: CDR1 SGHDT, CDR2 YYEEEE. The ends were cut back, 4 bases at V and 1 base at J, with 9 bases in the middle. DNA of the CDR3: TGTGCCAGCAGCAACACAGGATCCTACGAGCAGTACTTC. Translated: CASSNTGSYEQYF.

The chain has TRBV6-5 and TRBJ1-2, with D perhaps TRBD1 (5 bases). CDR1 and CDR2 from the germline V gene are MNHEY and SVGAGI. V lost 6 bases, J lost 4 bases, and 15 bases lay in between. The CDR3 spans 14 residues. In DNA form, the CDR3 reads TGTGCCAGCAGCCGCGGGACGGCGGGCTATGGCTACACCTTC. This sequence encodes CASSRGTAGYGYTF.

This chain uses TRBV14 with TRBJ2-4, with TRBD2 identical over 9 bases. The end of the DNA fits TRBJ2-7 better, so the J call may be wrong. Germline V gives CDR1 SGHDN, CDR2 FVKESK. This CDR3 region has 15 residues. The CDR3 sequence is CASSQDPSGVYEQYF. CDR3 nucleotide sequence: TGTGCCAGCAGCCAAGATCCTAGCGGGGTATACGAGCAGTACTTC.

This clonotype was seen a few times. The chain is built from TRBV6-5 and TRBJ2-2, with D possibly matching TRBD2 (6 bases). Per germline, CDR1 MNHEY and CDR2 SVGAGI. The length of the CDR3 is 16 residues. V lost 4 bases and J 5 bases, leaving 17 bases between the germline ends. The CDR3 sequence is CASSSPGGSPTGELFF. The DNA of the CDR3 is TGTGCCAGCAGTTCCCCTGGGGGGAGCCCAACCGGGGAGCTGTTTTTT.

The chain recombines TRBV29-1 with TRBJ2-7, with D maybe TRBD2 (5 bases). V was clipped by 3 bases and J by 7 bases, with 19 bases between them. The CDR3 covers 14 residues. In germline, CDR1 is SQVTM, CDR2 ANQGSEA. The CDR3 nucleotides are TGCAGCGTTGAGAGGACCGGCGGCAGCGGTGAGCAGTACTTC. It encodes CSVERTGGSGEQYF.

The CDR3 reads CASRDRLAGVGTDTQYF. The DNA for the CDR3 is TGTGCCAGCAGAGACAGACTAGCGGGAGTGGGTACAGATACGCAGTATTTT. This chain joins TRBV2 and TRBJ2-3, with TRBD2 identical over 12 bases. The V gene end was trimmed by 6 bases and the J gene end by 3 bases; junction bases not matched to a gene: 10. This CDR3 contains 17 residues. Germline V CDR1 and CDR2: SNHLY, FYNNEI.

Remarks on this clonotype: Because the CDR3 is missing its conserved closing phenylalanine or tryptophan, this is likely a read error. The chain employs TRBV7-9 and TRBJ1-4; D perhaps matches TRBD1 (6 bases). This CDR3 contains 16 residues. CDR1 SEHNR and CDR2 FQNEAQ come from the germline V gene (reference sequence). V was pared by 2 bases and J by 0 bases, with 10 bases between. CDR3 residues: CASSLRRQATNEKLFL. The CDR3 nucleotides are TGTGCCAGCAGCTTACGCCGACAGGCAACTAATGAAAAACTGTTTTTG.

The chain employs TRBV7-8 and TRBJ2-5, with 7 nucleotides matching TRBD1. The germline CDR1 and CDR2 sequences are SGHVS and FQNEAQ. This CDR3 spans 15 amino acids. Unmatched junction bases numbered 6, after V lost 4 bases and J lost 1 base. CDR3: CASSSLWTGQETQYF. The CDR3 nucleotides read TGTGCCAGCAGCTCCCTCTGGACAGGCCAAGAGACCCAGTACTTC.

This chain uses TRBV24-1 with TRBJ1-2; D is uncertain. CDR1 KGHDR and CDR2 SFDVKD come from the germline V gene. The V and J ends lost 2 bases and 6 bases respectively, with 12 bases between them. The CDR3 contains 14 residues. In DNA form, the CDR3 reads TGTGCCACCAGTGATTCCTCCCGTTGGCATGGCTACACCTTC. Translation: CATSDSSRWHGYTF.

The V and J genes are TRBV7-9 and TRBJ1-2; no firm D call. This CDR3 comprises 14 residues. Per the germline V gene, CDR1 is SEHNR and CDR2 is FQNEAQ (reference sequence). V was trimmed by 0 bases and J by 3 bases, leaving 8 bases between them. This CDR3 reads CASSLAGEYYGYTF. CDR3 coding DNA: TGTGCCAGCAGCTTAGCAGGCGAGTACTATGGCTACACCTTC.

Remarks on this clonotype: Its ends do not fully match the called genes, so a read error is possible. The chain carries TRBV13 and TRBJ2-1; either TRBD1 or TRBD2 may supply D (5 bases each). The CDR3 has 15 amino acids. Germline CDR1 reads PRHDT; CDR2 reads FYEKMQ (reference sequence). CDR3 protein: CASSLGDRVIDEQFF. The CDR3 DNA is TGTGCCAGCAGCCTAGGGGACCGCGTTATTGACGAGCAGTTCTTC.

The chain combines TRBV27 with TRBJ2-1; the D is unclear. V lost 5 bases, J lost 5 bases, and 13 bases lay in between. The germline CDR1 and CDR2 sequences are MNHEY and SMNVEV (reference sequence). This CDR3 has 14 residues. CDR3 region: CASSAIGLNNEQFF. Written as DNA, the CDR3 is TGTGCCAGCAGTGCGATAGGGCTTAACAATGAGCAGTTCTTC.

The chain is built from TRBV15 and TRBJ2-5, with 8 bases that match TRBD2. The J call may be mistaken, given a closer DNA end match to TRBJ2-7. This CDR3 has 14 residues. The V gene's germline CDR1 is LNHNV and CDR2 YYDKDF (reference sequence). CDR3 sequence: CATADGRAGDEQYF. The CDR3 DNA reads as TGTGCCACCGCAGACGGTCGAGCGGGGGACGAGCAGTACTTC.

The CDR3: CASCRTGQNEQFF. For the CDR3, the DNA is TGTGCCAGCTGCCGGACAGGACAAAATGAGCAGTTCTTC. The rearrangement links TRBV7-3 to TRBJ2-1; 7 bases align to TRBD1. J was trimmed by 7 bases and V by 8 bases; bases with no gene match: 8. Germline lookup yields CDR1 SGHTA and CDR2 FQGTGA. The CDR3 spans 13 residues.

There are many counts of this clonotype. J is TRBJ2-3 and V is TRBV4-3; weak D call: TRBD2 (6 bases). Trimming took 0 bases from V and 0 from J, leaving 16 bases between them. The CDR3 spans 18 residues. The germline V gene has CDR1 LGHNA and CDR2 YSLEER. The CDR3 region has the DNA TGCGCCAGCAGCCAAGATGTGGCGGGATCGCTCAGCACAGATACGCAGTATTTT. This encodes CASSQDVAGSLSTDTQYF.

V gene TRBV5-1 combines with J gene TRBJ2-1; D uncertain. Trimming took 5 bases from V and 1 from J, leaving 7 bases between them. This CDR3 is 13 amino acids long. Germline CDR1 reads SGHRS; CDR2 reads YFSETQ. Here the CDR3 reads CASRPVSYNEQFF. CDR3 nucleotides: TGCGCCAGCAGACCGGTGTCCTACAATGAGCAGTTCTTC.